This TCR beta chain appears in the sequencing data of a study of T cell responses to AZD1222 COVID-19 vaccine. Study outcomes and limitations: Just 5 to 7 AZD1222 recipients were seropositive at baseline. The donors showed a predominance of white British ancestry and of females, with possible underestimation of clonal diversity. Sampling that yielded the repertoires occurred only after the peak T cell response.

Regarding this clone: The antigen remains unidentified.

Measured with immunoSEQ multiplex PCR; TCRdb has only the in-frame clones, and not every one. The sample records around 120,000 clones, 92% being singletons. Trimming at V came to 3 bases and at J to 1 base, leaving 7 bases not matched to a gene. Germline loops: CDR1 LGHDT, CDR2 YNNKEL (reference sequence). The CDR3 extends over 17 amino acids. The chain uses TRBV3-1 (or the pseudogene TRBV3-2) and TRBJ2-3; 10 nucleotides match TRBD2. Sequencing used peripheral blood, obtained on day 0 of AZD1222 vaccination. This clonotype originated in an adult in good health. The CDR3 region has the DNA TGTGCCAGCAGCCATGAGCCCGGGACTAGCGGCACAGATACGCAGTATTTT. Its protein product is CASSHEPGTSGTDTQYF.